The entry below describes one T cell receptor (beta chain). Antigen: not known. These data originate in a study of vaccination effects on CD4 cells after COVID-19. Clones were sequenced by immunoSEQ multiplex PCR, and TCRdb holds only the in-frame ones, with some missing. The sample records 32,000 or so clones, 65% to 70% being singletons. A 10-day culture period preceded the isolation of CD4+ T cells. Trimming took 5 bases from V and 6 from J; bases not matched to a gene: 8. In germline, CDR1 is ENHRY, CDR2 SYGVKD. The CDR3 totals 14 residues. The origin of this receptor is a human donor who received a COVID-19 vaccine. The source material was CD4+ T cells from PBMCs cultured without peptide, sampled before COVID-19 vaccination. The V call is TRBV10-3, the J call TRBJ1-1; 8 nucleotides line up with TRBD1. Here the CDR3 reads CAISSGQGGAEAFF. The CDR3 nucleotides are TGTGCCATCAGTTCCGGACAGGGTGGTGCTGAAGCTTTCTTT.